These T cell receptor beta chains were read from a single sample in a study of shared clonotypes between healthy human individuals. Libraries were prepared by immunoSEQ multiplex PCR; TCRdb keeps only in-frame clonotypes and omits some of them. The table includes about 2.1 million clones, over 85% detected once. The sequenced material came from naive CD8+ T cells from PBMCs. These receptors were collected from a man between 18 and 29 years old in good health. Some clones in this sample may be carry-over from other donors' samples. Each CDR3 is given with its conserved first and last residue. Fields, in order: J gene, CDR3 length, D gene, V gene, clone size, CDR3 protein, CDR3 DNA. The D gene is left open where the match is weak. Size is stated for part of the rows, as once, few or many counts, or as a class when the clone is expanded.

TRBJ2-1	14	TRBD1	TRBV5-1	.	CASSLGQGVAEQFF	TGCGCCAGCAGCTTGGGACAGGGGGTCGCCGAGCAGTTCTTC
TRBJ2-1	16	TRBD1	TRBV7-6	.	CASSFAGTGAYNEQFF	TGTGCCAGCAGCTTTGCCGGGACAGGGGCCTACAATGAGCAGTTCTTC
TRBJ2-7	14	.	TRBV19	.	CASSITGATYEQYF	TGTGCCAGTAGTATAACGGGAGCTACCTACGAGCAGTACTTC
TRBJ1-1	15	.	TRBV11-2	once	CASSLSGGGFTEAFF	TGTGCCAGCAGCTTAAGTGGAGGAGGGTTTACTGAAGCTTTCTTT
TRBJ1-1	15	.	TRBV28	once	CASSLYEGWGTEAFF	TGTGCCAGCAGTTTATATGAGGGTTGGGGCACTGAAGCTTTCTTT
TRBJ2-3	16	TRBD2	TRBV7-8	.	CASSQAAGGGTDTQYF	TGTGCCAGCAGCCAAGCGGCGGGAGGGGGCACAGATACGCAGTATTTT
TRBJ1-4	17	.	TRBV7-9	.	CASSLAMAGNTNEKLFF	TGTGCCAGCAGCTTAGCGATGGCTGGTAATACTAATGAAAAACTGTTTTTT
TRBJ1-5	13	.	TRBV5-1	.	CASSLKGTEAQHF	TGCGCCAGCAGCTTGAAGGGGACCGAGGCCCAGCATTTT
TRBJ1-1	15	.	TRBV7-2	.	CASSLVGGGNTEAFF	TGTGCCAGCAGCTTAGTTGGCGGGGGGAACACTGAAGCTTTCTTT
TRBJ2-7	13	.	TRBV27	once	CASSFSSPYEQYF	TGTGCCAGCAGTTTCAGTTCCCCCTACGAGCAGTACTTC
TRBJ2-7	12	.	TRBV6-1	.	CASIDLGYEQYF	TGTGCCAGCATCGACTTAGGCTACGAGCAGTACTTC
TRBJ1-1	13	.	TRBV19	.	CASRLRGRTEAFF	TGTGCCAGTAGGCTCAGGGGACGGACTGAAGCTTTCTTT
TRBJ2-2	17	TRBD2	TRBV13	.	CASSLVGGRVDTGELFF	TGTGCCAGCAGCTTAGTTGGCGGGAGGGTGGACACCGGGGAGCTGTTTTTT
TRBJ2-1	15	TRBD2	TRBV11-2	.	CASSWGWTSGNEQFF	TGTGCCAGCAGCTGGGGTTGGACTAGCGGGAATGAGCAGTTCTTC
TRBJ2-7	15	TRBD2	TRBV6-1	.	CASSEKSGRIYEQYF	TGTGCCAGCAGTGAAAAAAGCGGGAGAATCTACGAGCAGTACTTC
TRBJ2-1	17	TRBD2	TRBV4-2	.	CASSTLAGGPDYNEQFF	TGTGCCAGCAGCACCCTAGCGGGAGGGCCGGATTACAATGAGCAGTTCTTC